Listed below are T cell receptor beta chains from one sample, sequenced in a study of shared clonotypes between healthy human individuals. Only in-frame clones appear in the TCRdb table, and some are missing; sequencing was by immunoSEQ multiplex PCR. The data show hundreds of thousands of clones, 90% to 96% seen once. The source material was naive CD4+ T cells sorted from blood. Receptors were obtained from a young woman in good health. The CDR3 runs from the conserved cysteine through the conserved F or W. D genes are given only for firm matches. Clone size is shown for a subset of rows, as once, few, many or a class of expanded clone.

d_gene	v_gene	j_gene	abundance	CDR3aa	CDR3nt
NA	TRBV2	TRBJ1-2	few	CASSEGSIGYTF	TGTGCCAGCAGTGAAGGTTCGATCGGCTACACCTTC
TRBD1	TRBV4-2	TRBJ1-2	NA	CASSQAGTGDGYTF	TGTGCCAGCAGCCAAGCCGGGACAGGGGATGGCTACACCTTC
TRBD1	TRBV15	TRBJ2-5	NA	CATSRYPGGQETQYF	TGTGCCACCAGCAGATACCCAGGGGGCCAGGAGACCCAGTACTTC
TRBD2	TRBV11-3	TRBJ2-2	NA	CASSLGGLANTGELFF	TGTGCCAGCAGCTTAGGAGGACTAGCAAACACCGGGGAGCTGTTTTTT
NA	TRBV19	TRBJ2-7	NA	CASRTATPPYEQYF	TGTGCCAGTAGGACAGCCACGCCGCCCTACGAGCAGTACTTC
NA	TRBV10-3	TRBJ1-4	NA	CAIRKNKGPHEKLFF	TGTGCCATCAGGAAGAACAAAGGACCCCATGAAAAACTGTTTTTT
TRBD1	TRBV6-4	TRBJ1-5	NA	CASIEQGAGGNQPQHF	TGTGCCAGCATAGAGCAGGGGGCGGGCGGCAATCAGCCCCAGCATTTT
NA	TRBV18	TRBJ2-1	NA	CASSPPGTSYNEQFF	TGTGCCAGCTCACCCCCCGGGACATCCTACAATGAGCAGTTCTTC
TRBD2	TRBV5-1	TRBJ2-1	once	CASSFGAGGPDEQFF	TGCGCCAGCAGCTTTGGGGCGGGAGGGCCGGATGAGCAGTTCTTC
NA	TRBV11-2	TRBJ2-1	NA	CASRERGHPSISQFF	TGTGCCAGCAGGGAGAGGGGTCACCCCTCGATAAGTCAGTTCTTC